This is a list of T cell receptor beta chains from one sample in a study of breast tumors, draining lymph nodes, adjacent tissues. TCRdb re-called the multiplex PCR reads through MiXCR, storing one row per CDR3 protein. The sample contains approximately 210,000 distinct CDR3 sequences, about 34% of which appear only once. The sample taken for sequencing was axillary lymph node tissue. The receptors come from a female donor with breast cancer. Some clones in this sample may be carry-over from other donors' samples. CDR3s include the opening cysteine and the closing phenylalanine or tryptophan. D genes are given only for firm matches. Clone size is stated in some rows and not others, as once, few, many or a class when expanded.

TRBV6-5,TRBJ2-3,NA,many,TGTGCCAGCGGGAGTCGAGGGGTGACAGATACGCAGTATTTT,CASGSRGVTDTQYF
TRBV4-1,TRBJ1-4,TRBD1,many,TGCGCCAGCAGCCTAGGAACAGGGGATGAAAAACTGTTTTTT,CASSLGTGDEKLFF
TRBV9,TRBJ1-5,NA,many,TGTGCCAGCAGCCCCCACCATGGAGACACCGCCGCAGCCCAGCATTTT,CASSPHHGDTAAAQHF
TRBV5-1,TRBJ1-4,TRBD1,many,TGCGCCAGCAGCTGGGACAGTTACGCAACTAATGAAAAACTGTTTTTT,CASSWDSYATNEKLFF
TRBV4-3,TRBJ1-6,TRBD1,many,TGCGCCAGCAGCCAAGCTGGGACAGGGGGGCACTCACCCCTCCACTTT,CASSQAGTGGHSPLHF
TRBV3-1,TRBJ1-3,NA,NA,TGTGCCAGCAGCTACCCGCACGTCTCTGGAAACACCATATATTTT,CASSYPHVSGNTIYF
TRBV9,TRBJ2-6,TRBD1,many,TGTGCCAGCAGCGTAGACTGGGACAGGGAAGACTCTGGGGCCAACGTCCTGACTTTC,CASSVDWDREDSGANVLTF
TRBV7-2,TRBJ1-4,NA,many,TGTGCCAGCAGCTTAGGGGAAACTAATGGTGAAAAACTGTTTTTT,CASSLGETNGEKLFF
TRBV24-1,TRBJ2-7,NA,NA,TGTGCCACCAGTGACAAAAAGGGACATGCCTACGAGCAGTACTTC,CATSDKKGHAYEQYF
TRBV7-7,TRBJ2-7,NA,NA,TGTGCTAGCAGCTTCGGCGGCGGAGGGGACCTCTCCTACGAGCAGTACTTC,CASSFGGGGDLSYEQYF
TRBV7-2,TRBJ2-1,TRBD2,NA,TGTGCCAGCAGCCTTGGGACTAGCGGGAGGGGCAGGTTCAATGAGCAGTTCTTC,CASSLGTSGRGRFNEQFF
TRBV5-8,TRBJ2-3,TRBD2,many,TGTGCCAGCAGCTATAGCGGGGAGGGAGATACGCAGTATTTT,CASSYSGEGDTQYF
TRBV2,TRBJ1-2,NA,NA,TGTGCCAGCAGTGAAGTAGGGGGGGCAGCTCTCCTCTATGGCTACACCTTC,CASSEVGGAALLYGYTF
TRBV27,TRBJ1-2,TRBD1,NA,TGTGCCAGCAGTTTAAGGACAGGATCTAACTATGGCTACACCTTC,CASSLRTGSNYGYTF
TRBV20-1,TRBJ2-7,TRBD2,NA,TGCAGTGCCTGGAGAGCGGGGGGAACCTCCGAGCAGTACTTC,CSAWRAGGTSEQYF
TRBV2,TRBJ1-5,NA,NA,TGTGCCAGCAGTGCTACGGGCCAGGGGAGCAAACAGCCCCAGCATTTT,CASSATGQGSKQPQHF
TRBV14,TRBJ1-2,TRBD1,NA,TGTGCCAGCAGCCGATTAGTGGCAGGGGGTGGCTACACCTTC,CASSRLVAGGGYTF
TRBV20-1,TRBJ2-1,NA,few,TGCAGTGCTAGAGAGGACAATGAGCAGTCCTTC,CSAREDNEQSF
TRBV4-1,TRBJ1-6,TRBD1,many,TGCGCCAGCAGCCTGATTTGGGACAGGGCTAATTCACCCCTCCACTTT,CASSLIWDRANSPLHF
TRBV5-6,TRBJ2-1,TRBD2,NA,TGTGCCAGCAGCTTGGGCCTCCCTAGCGGGATTGGCGAGCAGTTCTTC,CASSLGLPSGIGEQFF
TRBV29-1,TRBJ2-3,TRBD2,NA,TGCAGCGTTGATCGACTAGCGGGCCTCACAGATACGCAGTATTTT,CSVDRLAGLTDTQYF
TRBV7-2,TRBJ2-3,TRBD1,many,TGTGCCAGCAGCTCCAGGACAGGGACAGATACGCAGTATTTT,CASSSRTGTDTQYF
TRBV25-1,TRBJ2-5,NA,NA,TGTGCCAGCAGTGGCGGTACGGGGTTCGAGACCCAGTACTTC,CASSGGTGFETQYF
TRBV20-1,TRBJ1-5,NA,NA,TGCAGTGCGAGAGGACAAGTAGATCAGCCCCAGCATTTT,CSARGQVDQPQHF
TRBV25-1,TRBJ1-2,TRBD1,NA,TGTGCTAGACCATGGGGACAGTCCTATGGCTACACCTTC,CARPWGQSYGYTF
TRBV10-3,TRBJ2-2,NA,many,TGTGCCATCAGTGAACCCGCGCGGCTGGGGAACACCGGGGAGCTGTTTTTT,CAISEPARLGNTGELFF
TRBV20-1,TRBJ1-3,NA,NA,TGCAGTGCCAGCCGGGGATCTGGAAACACCATATATTTT,CSASRGSGNTIYF
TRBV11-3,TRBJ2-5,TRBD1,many,TGTGCCAGCAGCTATTTTGAGACAGGGGAAGAGACCCAGTACTTC,CASSYFETGEETQYF
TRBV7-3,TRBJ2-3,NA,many,TGTGCCAGCAGCCAAATCGGAGATACGCAGTATTTT,CASSQIGDTQYF
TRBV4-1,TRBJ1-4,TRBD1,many,TGCGCCAGCAGCCAAGGACAGGGCTGGAAAGAAAAACTGTTTTTT,CASSQGQGWKEKLFF
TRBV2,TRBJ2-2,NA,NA,TGTGCCAGCATCCTAGGGGGGGCCAGAACCGGGGAGCTGTTTTTT,CASILGGARTGELFF
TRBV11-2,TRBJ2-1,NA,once,TGTGTCAGCAGCCAGCTAGTGGGCGTTGAGCAGCTCTTC,CVSSQLVGVEQLF
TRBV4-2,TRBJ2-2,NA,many,TGTGCCAGCAGCCAACAGGCTAAAAGGGGGGTGGGCACCGGGGAGCTGTTTTTT,CASSQQAKRGVGTGELFF
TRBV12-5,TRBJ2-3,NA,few,TGTGCTAGTGGTAACCTTTCTGTGGATACGCAGTATTTT,CASGNLSVDTQYF
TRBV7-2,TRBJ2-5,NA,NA,TGTGCCAGCAGCTTAGACGGGAGAGTTCGGGAGACCCAGTACTTC,CASSLDGRVRETQYF
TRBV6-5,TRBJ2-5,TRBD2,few,TGTGCCAGCAGTGTCATGGGGGGGGTACAAGAGACCCAGTACTTC,CASSVMGGVQETQYF
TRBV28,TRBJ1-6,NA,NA,TGTGCCAGCGGGGAAGGGAATTCACCCCTCCACTTT,CASGEGNSPLHF